This is a list of T cell receptor beta chains from one sample in a study of blood T cell repertoires in COVID-19. The method was immunoSEQ multiplex PCR; TCRdb's version includes in-frame clones alone and lacks a portion of them. The profile shows about 100,000 clones, 91% of them singletons. Sequencing used peripheral blood. Receptors were obtained from a human donor in a cohort sampled during active COVID-19. Each CDR3 is given with its conserved first and last residue. D genes are given only for firm matches. Size is stated for part of the rows, as once, few or many counts, or as a class when the clone is expanded.

clone size,J gene,V gene,D gene,CDR3 DNA,CDR3 protein
-,TRBJ2-1,TRBV4-3,-,TGCGCCAGCAGCCAAGCTCAATCTCTGAGGGAAGAGCAGTTCTTC,CASSQAQSLREEQFF
-,TRBJ2-5,TRBV6-5,-,TGTGCCAGCATCGAGGCAGGGGAAGAGACCCAGTACTTC,CASIEAGEETQYF
-,TRBJ2-7,TRBV7-2,-,TGTGCCAGCAGCTTAGAGCGGAAAAGCTACGAGCAGTACTTC,CASSLERKSYEQYF
-,TRBJ2-2,TRBV9,-,TGTGCCAGCAGCGTAGGAATCTCCGGGACATCAACCGGGGAGCTGTTTTTT,CASSVGISGTSTGELFF
-,TRBJ1-2,TRBV19,-,TGTGCCAGTAGTATTCAGGTTTCTTATGGCTACACCTTC,CASSIQVSYGYTF
-,TRBJ1-1,TRBV6-5,-,TGTGCCAGCAAACCCTACGATAAAACTGAAGCTTTCTTT,CASKPYDKTEAFF
-,TRBJ1-1,TRBV9,-,TGTGCCAGCAGCGGGCCGGGACAGAACACTGAAGCTTTCTTT,CASSGPGQNTEAFF
-,TRBJ1-1,TRBV29-1,-,TGCAGCGTTGGCCGTCTAACAGGAATGAACACTGAAGCTTTCTTT,CSVGRLTGMNTEAFF
once,TRBJ1-2,TRBV29-1,-,TGCAGCGTTGAACTTGGGGCAGGGCAAGGCTACACCTTC,CSVELGAGQGYTF
once,TRBJ2-2,TRBV19,TRBD2,TGTGCCAGTAGTATTGGGGTGGGAACTAGCGGGGGCCATTACACCGGGGAGCTGTTTTTT,CASSIGVGTSGGHYTGELFF
-,TRBJ1-2,TRBV5-6,TRBD1,TGTGCCAGCAGCTCCTACACATTGACAGGGGTTAACTATGGCTACACCTTC,CASSSYTLTGVNYGYTF
-,TRBJ1-3,TRBV5-8,-,TGTGCCAGCAGATACGGGAGGGCTGGGTCCATATATTTT,CASRYGRAGSIYF
-,TRBJ1-2,TRBV20-1,-,TGCAGTGCTAGTGTGGTGAATCTCGAGGGCTACACCTTC,CSASVVNLEGYTF
-,TRBJ2-7,TRBV7-6,TRBD1,TGTGCCAGCAGCCGATCCCCGGGACAGGGGGGATACGAGCAGTACTTC,CASSRSPGQGGYEQYF
-,TRBJ2-2,TRBV28,TRBD1,TGTGCCAGCAGTTTAACCGGGACAGGGTCGGTCGGGGAGCTGTTTTTT,CASSLTGTGSVGELFF
-,TRBJ1-1,TRBV11-2,-,TGTGCCAGCAGGCTAGAGGCGGGGAACACTGAAGCTTTCTTT,CASRLEAGNTEAFF
-,TRBJ2-7,TRBV19,-,TGTGCCAGTAGTACCCGATTGAGGGACGAGCAGTACTTC,CASSTRLRDEQYF
-,TRBJ2-5,TRBV7-9,TRBD2,TGTGCCAGCAGCTTAGGAGCGGGGGGGCCCCAAGAGACCCAGTACTTC,CASSLGAGGPQETQYF
-,TRBJ2-6,TRBV19,-,TGTGCCAGTAGTACAGGCTCTGGGGCCAACGTCCTGACTTTC,CASSTGSGANVLTF
-,TRBJ2-5,TRBV25-1,-,TGTGCCAGCAGTGAATCCTCCAGAGGGGGAAAACTCCAAGAGACCCAGTACTTC,CASSESSRGGKLQETQYF
-,TRBJ2-7,TRBV30,TRBD1,TGTGCCTGGAGTACAGGGGGTTCCTACGAGCAGTACTTC,CAWSTGGSYEQYF
once,TRBJ1-1,TRBV7-9,-,TGTGCCAGCAGCTCAAATCCCCCTGAAGCTTTCTTT,CASSSNPPEAFF